This entry concerns a single T cell receptor (beta chain). The sample is drawn from a study of blood T cell repertoires in COVID-19. Study details: PBMCs, B-cell-depleted T cells, or T cells provided the cDNA or gDNA that made up the material.

Trimming removed 4 bases at V and 0 bases at J, with 6 bases between. The CDR3 consists of 13 residues. From germline, CDR1 is LNHDA and CDR2 SQIVND (reference sequence). In the original processing: Reference gene primer amplification in the assay estimated nucleated cell counts. Some clones are missing from TCRdb's copy, which holds only in-frame ones; the method was immunoSEQ multiplex PCR. V and J calls and clone size are given by that table; D and trimming were obtained from the DNA. Among some 200,000 clones listed, roughly 90% were seen once. The chain employs TRBV19 and TRBJ1-1, with D hard to call. The sequenced sample was peripheral blood. This TCR was recovered from a woman in her fifties or sixties with acute or convalescent COVID-19. CDR3 nucleotides: TGTGCCAGTAGTAACGAGGTGAACACTGAAGCTTTCTTT. Encoded protein: CASSNEVNTEAFF. The whole variable domain, filled in from reference TRBV19 and TRBJ1-1, reads DGGITQSPKYLFRKEGQNVTLSCEQNLNHDAMYWYRQDPGQGLRLIYYSQIVNDFQKGDIAEGYSVSREKKESFPLTVTSAQKNPTAFYLCASSNEVNTEAFFGQGTRLTVV.